This TCR beta chain was sequenced for a study of T cell repertoires in cytomegalovirus infection. Study-level information: Public TCR beta signatures indicated both CMV infection and matching HLA type.

TCRdb re-derived calls from the reads in MiXCR, one entry per CDR3 protein. The sample lists approximately 990,000 distinct CDR3 sequences; around a third were seen once. Trimming shortened V by 10 bases and J by 6 bases, and 27 bases separated the two germline ends. Germline V lookup: CDR1 MNHEY, CDR2 SMNVEV (reference sequence). The CDR3 extends over 16 amino acids. Overall study findings and caveats: CMV-specific HLA-C-restricted TCR beta clonotypes dominated the ex vivo response. Identification of carriers of CMV plus the relevant HLA was achieved through cumulative public TCR beta family frequency.

Only a few counts were recorded for this clonotype. Its antigen is unknown. This sample comprised cultured CD8+ T cells from PBMCs, obtained from culture after CMV antigen stimulation. The TCR was taken from a human donor in good health (CMV status not recorded). Some clones in this sample may be carry-over from other donors' samples. The genes are TRBV27 and TRBJ2-5; D is perhaps TRBD2 (7 bases). DNA of the CDR3: TGTGCCACCGGCTTCCCTATGAGGGGGGGCCCGAAGACCCAGTACTTC. The encoded protein is CATGFPMRGGPKTQYF.